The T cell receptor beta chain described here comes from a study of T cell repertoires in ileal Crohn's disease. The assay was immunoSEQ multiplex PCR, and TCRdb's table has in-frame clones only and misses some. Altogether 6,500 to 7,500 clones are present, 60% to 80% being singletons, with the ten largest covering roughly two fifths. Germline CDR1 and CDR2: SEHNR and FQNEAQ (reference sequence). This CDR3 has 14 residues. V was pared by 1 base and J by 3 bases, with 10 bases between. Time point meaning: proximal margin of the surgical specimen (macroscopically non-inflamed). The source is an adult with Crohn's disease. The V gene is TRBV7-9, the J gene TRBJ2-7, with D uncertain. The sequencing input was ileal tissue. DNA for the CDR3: TGTGCCAGCAGCTTAGGTCGCAGCGACTACGAGCAGTACTTC. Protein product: CASSLGRSDYEQYF.